Described below is a single T cell receptor beta chain sequence and its context. As yet, its antigen is unknown. The data were obtained in a study of T cell responses to AZD1222 COVID-19 vaccine. Findings and caveats of the study: The donor group comprised mostly white British people and more females; the analysis possibly underestimated clonal diversity.

Sequencing used immunoSEQ multiplex PCR; TCRdb keeps in-frame clones, though not all of them. This table has 90,000 to 150,000 clones, about 90% appearing once. The CDR3 is 8 residues long. Trimming stripped 8 bases from V and 12 bases from J, with 8 bases between. Germline CDR1 and CDR2: LGHDT and YNNKEL (reference sequence). This receptor was taken from an adult in good health. Sequences were derived from peripheral blood, sampled on day 0 of AZD1222 vaccination. The genes are TRBV3-1 (or the pseudogene TRBV3-2) and TRBJ2-7; the D is unclear. CDR3 sequence reads: CASSVPYF. The CDR3 coding sequence is TGTGCCAGCTCCGTCCCGTACTTC.